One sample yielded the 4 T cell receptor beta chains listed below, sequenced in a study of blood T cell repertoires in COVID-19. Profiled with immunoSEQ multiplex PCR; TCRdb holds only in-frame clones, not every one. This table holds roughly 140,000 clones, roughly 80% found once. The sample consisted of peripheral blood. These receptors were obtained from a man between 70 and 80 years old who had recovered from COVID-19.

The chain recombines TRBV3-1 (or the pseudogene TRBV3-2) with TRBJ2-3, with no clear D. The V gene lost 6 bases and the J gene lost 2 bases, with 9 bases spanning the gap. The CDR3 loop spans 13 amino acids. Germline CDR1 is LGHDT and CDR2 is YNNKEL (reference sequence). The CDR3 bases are TGTGCCAGCAGGAACGGTTTCACAGATACGCAGTATTTT. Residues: CASRNGFTDTQYF.

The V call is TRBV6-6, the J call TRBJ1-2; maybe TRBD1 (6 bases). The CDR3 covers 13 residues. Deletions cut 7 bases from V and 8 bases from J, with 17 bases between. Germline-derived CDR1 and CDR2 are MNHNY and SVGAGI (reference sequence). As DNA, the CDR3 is TGTGCCAGCAAAGCAACAGGGCCGGAAGGCTACACCTTC. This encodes CASKATGPEGYTF.

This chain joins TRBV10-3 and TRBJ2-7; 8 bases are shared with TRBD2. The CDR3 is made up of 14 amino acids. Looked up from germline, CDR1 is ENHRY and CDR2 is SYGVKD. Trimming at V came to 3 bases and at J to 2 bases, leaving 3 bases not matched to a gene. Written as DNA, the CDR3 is TGTGCCATCAGTGAAGGACTAGCAACCTACGAGCAGTACTTC. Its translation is CAISEGLATYEQYF.

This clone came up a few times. Here the CDR3 DNA reads TGTGCCAGCAGCCCCAGGGAGACCCAGTACTTC. Protein product: CASSPRETQYF. The chain joins TRBV6-6 to TRBJ2-5; D call uncertain. The CDR3 sequence is 11 residues long. Germline assignment: CDR1 MNHNY and CDR2 SVGAGI (reference sequence). V was trimmed by 6 bases and J by 5 bases, leaving 7 bases between them.